The 24 T cell receptor beta chains listed next were all sequenced from one sample in a study of neurological immune-mediated disorders. TCRdb processed the 5' RACE reads anew with MiXCR; each CDR3 protein has one entry. The data contain 70,000 or so distinct CDR3 sequences, more than 3% of them singletons. The sequenced material came from PBMCs. The origin of the receptors is a woman in her forties or fifties with multiple sclerosis.

This clonotype was seen ten or more times. The rearrangement joins TRBV7-2 to TRBJ2-3, with 8 bases that match TRBD2. In germline, CDR1 is SGHTA, CDR2 FQGNSA. J was trimmed by 2 bases and V by 2 bases; bases with no gene match: 6. The CDR3 runs to 16 residues. In DNA form, the CDR3 reads TGTGCCAGCAGCTTACGTCGGGGGGGGATCACAGATACGCAGTATTTT. Its translation is CASSLRRGGITDTQYF.

This clonotype was seen many times. In nucleotides, the CDR3 is TGTGCCAGCAGCCCCGGACAGTTCGCGAACACCGGGGAGCTGTTTTTT. Its translation: CASSPGQFANTGELFF. The chain has TRBV12-3 or TRBV12-4 and TRBJ2-2; tentatively, D is TRBD1 (6 bases). Trimming cost V 6 bases and J 0 bases, with 14 bases left between them. The CDR3 has 16 residues.

Many counts were recorded for this clonotype. This rearrangement joins TRBV7-2 to TRBJ1-6, with 8 positions matching TRBD1. Losses at the gene ends were 1 base for V and 7 bases for J; bases not matched to a gene: 6. CDR1 is SGHTA and CDR2 is FQGNSA in the germline V gene. The CDR3 has 16 amino acids. CDR3 region: CASSLEGTGTNSPLHF. In DNA form, the CDR3 reads TGTGCCAGCAGCTTAGAAGGGACAGGAACAAATTCACCCCTCCACTTT.

This clonotype was seen repeatedly, ten times or more. This chain joins TRBV28 and TRBJ1-2; maybe TRBD1 (6 bases). V was trimmed by 3 bases and J by 4 bases, leaving 15 bases between them. Per the germline V gene, CDR1 is MDHEN and CDR2 is SYDVKM. CDR3 size: 15 residues. The CDR3 spells CASSLSAGAGYGYTF. The CDR3 coding sequence is TGTGCCAGCAGTTTGTCGGCAGGGGCTGGCTATGGCTACACCTTC.

The V and J genes are TRBV7-2 and TRBJ2-5; D possibly matches TRBD1 or TRBD2 (6 bases each). Trimming took 5 bases from V and 2 from J, leaving 15 bases between them. The germline V gene encodes CDR1 SGHTA and CDR2 FQGNSA. CDR3 length: 15 residues. DNA for the CDR3: TGTGCCAGCAGCCCCTCTAGGGGGGAGCAAGAGACCCAGTACTTC. Amino acid sequence: CASSPSRGEQETQYF.

This chain links TRBV24-1 with TRBJ2-1, with D tentatively TRBD1 (5 bases). Germline CDR1 and CDR2: KGHDR and SFDVKD. CDR3 size: 16 residues. Trimming removed 1 base at V and 8 bases at J, with 17 bases between. The CDR3 is CATSDFGKSRRDEQFF. The CDR3 nucleotides are TGTGCCACCAGTGATTTTGGAAAATCTCGCAGGGATGAGCAGTTCTTC.

This clonotype occurred a few times. The chain has TRBV29-1 and TRBJ1-1; D is possibly TRBD1 (5 bases). The CDR3 extends over 13 amino acids. Germline assignment: CDR1 SQVTM and CDR2 ANQGSEA. The V end was cut by 3 bases, the J end by 5 bases, with 13 bases between. CDR3: CSVEDIRRTEAFF. Here the CDR3 DNA reads TGCAGCGTTGAGGACATAAGGCGGACTGAAGCTTTCTTT.

This clonotype was seen many times. This chain's CDR3 is CSARMLGATNEKLFF. The CDR3 DNA reads TGCAGTGCTAGGATGTTAGGGGCCACTAATGAAAAACTGTTTTTT. The chain is built from TRBV20-1 and TRBJ1-4; a possible D gene is TRBD1 (5 bases). The V end was cut by 3 bases, the J end by 2 bases, with 13 bases between. CDR1 and CDR2 from the germline V gene are DFQATT and SNEGSKA (reference sequence). The CDR3 loop spans 15 amino acids.

Ten or more counts support this clonotype. This sequence joins TRBV19 and TRBJ2-1; 13 bases fit TRBD2. The CDR3 loop spans 17 amino acids. The ends lost 5 bases at V and 4 bases at J; junction bases unmatched: 8. The germline CDR1 and CDR2 sequences are LNHDA and SQIVND (reference sequence). The CDR3, as DNA: TGTGCCAGTAGTTCAAACTCGGGACTAGCGGGGTACAATGAGCAGTTCTTC. The encoded protein is CASSSNSGLAGYNEQFF.

The sample holds many counts of this clonotype. The genes are TRBV7-8 and TRBJ1-5; 7 nucleotides match TRBD1. The CDR3 is 14 residues long. From germline, CDR1 is SGHVS and CDR2 FQNEAQ. J gave up 1 base and V 6 bases, and 3 bases lay outside the gene matches. CDR3 sequence reads: CASRMGQSNQPQHF. In DNA form, the CDR3 reads TGTGCCAGCAGGATGGGACAGAGCAATCAGCCCCAGCATTTT.

Comment on this clonotype: As the CDR3 is not closed by the conserved phenylalanine or tryptophan, this likely results from a read error. The chain couples TRBV24-1 to TRBJ2-5, with a tentative D call TRBD1 (6 bases). V was pared by 10 bases and J by 1 base, with 9 bases between. The CDR3 has 12 residues. Germline assignment: CDR1 KGHDR and CDR2 SFDVKD. The DNA for the CDR3 is TGTGCCACATCGGACAGCCAAGAGACCCAGTACAAC. It translates to CATSDSQETQYN.

In its sample, this clonotype was seen many times. V gene TRBV2 combines with J gene TRBJ2-1; 9 bases are a match to TRBD1. Germline trimming cut 6 bases from V and 6 bases from J; bases unmatched to any gene: 9. The CDR3 is 15 amino acids. The germline CDR1 and CDR2 sequences are SNHLY and FYNNEI. In DNA, the CDR3 is TGTGCCAGCAGGTACAGGGGGCGGTCTGGCAATGAGCAGTTCTTC. Translated, it gives CASRYRGRSGNEQFF.

This clonotype was counted at least ten times. The CDR3 DNA reads TGCAGCGGGGGGGCGGGTCAAGAGACCCAGTACTTC. Residues: CSGGAGQETQYF. J is TRBJ2-5 and V is TRBV29-1; D may correspond to TRBD1 or TRBD2 (6 bases each). The V gene's germline CDR1 is SQVTM and CDR2 ANQGSEA. The V end was cut by 7 bases, the J end by 2 bases, with 11 bases between. The CDR3 is made up of 12 amino acids.

This clonotype was recorded at least ten times. The chain recombines TRBV5-1 with TRBJ2-7; 7 bases are a match to TRBD1. The CDR3 consists of 15 residues. The germline gives CDR1 SGHRS, CDR2 YFSETQ. With V trimmed by 3 bases and J by 0 bases, 6 bases remained unmatched. CDR3 amino acids: CASSWATGTSYEQYF. The DNA for the CDR3 is TGCGCCAGCAGCTGGGCGACAGGGACCTCCTACGAGCAGTACTTC.

Concerning this clonotype itself: This could be a read error, since a much larger clone is one nucleotide away. Because it lacks the conserved phenylalanine or tryptophan at the end, this CDR3 is likely a read error. No DNA is shown, since the ends of the CDR3 on it are uncertain; the CDR3 is the one TCRdb lists. The chain links TRBV12-3 or TRBV12-4 to TRBJ1-2; the table assigns TRBD1, which was not confirmed against the DNA. The CDR3 region is 12 residues in length, termini included. The CDR3 sequence: CAIRGQGYGYTC.

The table lists this clonotype with many counts. The V call is TRBV29-1, the J call TRBJ2-3; 7 nucleotides align to TRBD1. J lost 3 bases, V lost 6 bases, and 9 bases had no gene match. The CDR3 contains 14 residues. Germline V gives CDR1 SQVTM, CDR2 ANQGSEA. The CDR3 DNA sequence: TGCAGCGTGGCTCCAGGGGGTGGGACAGATACGCAGTATTTT. It specifies CSVAPGGGTDTQYF.

In the case of this clonotype: A much more abundant neighbour one base away suggests this may be a read error. The chain combines TRBV20-1 with TRBJ2-3, with 9 bases aligning to TRBD2. CDR3 size: 13 residues. Germline CDR1 reads DFQATT; CDR2 reads SNEGSKA (reference sequence). CDR3 DNA sequence: TGCAGTGATAGAGATACACAGCGGGGGGCCCAGTATTTT. It translates to CSDRDTQRGAQYF.

In this sample, this clonotype turned up many times. V usage is TRBV3-1 and J usage is TRBJ2-5; 11 bases map to TRBD2. This CDR3 contains 18 residues. Germline V gene data show CDR1 as LGHDT and CDR2 as YNNKEL (reference sequence). Trimming removed 1 base from V and 5 bases from J; junction bases left unmatched: 12. DNA for the CDR3: TGTGCCAGCAGCCAAGTTAGAGGGGGACTAGCGGCAGGGGAGACCCAGTACTTC. Residues: CASSQVRGGLAAGETQYF.

There are many counts of this clonotype. V and J are TRBV7-6 and TRBJ1-6; D remains unclear. The CDR3 is made up of 13 amino acids. Trimming left V 5 bases short and J 6 bases short, with 8 bases between. Germline V gene data show CDR1 as SGHVS and CDR2 as FNYEAQ. CDR3 DNA: TGTGCCAGCAGCCTAAGGTCTAATTCACCCCTCCACTTT. This codes for CASSLRSNSPLHF.

In this sample, this clonotype turned up many times. The rearrangement uses TRBV5-1 and TRBJ2-6; D not certain. The CDR3 runs 16 residues. Germline loops: CDR1 SGHRS, CDR2 YFSETQ. Trimming removed 0 bases at V and 0 bases at J, with 7 bases between. The CDR3 loop is CASSLGPHSGANVLTF. The CDR3 region has the DNA TGCGCCAGCAGCTTGGGGCCCCACTCTGGGGCCAACGTCCTGACTTTC. The whole variable domain, filled in from reference TRBV5-1 and TRBJ2-6, reads KAGVTQTPRYLIKTRGQQVTLSCSPISGHRSVSWYQQTPGQGLQFLFEYFSETQRNKGNFPGRFSGRQFSNSRSEMNVSTLELGDSALYLCASSLGPHSGANVLTFGAGSRLTVL.

This clonotype was found many times. The gene calls are TRBV20-1 and TRBJ2-1; 10 positions agree with TRBD2. This CDR3 region has 16 residues. CDR1 DFQATT and CDR2 SNEGSKA come from the germline V gene (reference sequence). J was trimmed by 3 bases and V by 2 bases; bases with no gene match: 7. The CDR3 spells CSARSRTSGRYNEQFF. In DNA form, the CDR3 reads TGCAGTGCTAGATCTCGGACTAGCGGACGCTACAATGAGCAGTTCTTC.

This clonotype has at least ten counts. The genes are TRBV11-2 and TRBJ2-7; 10 bases are a match to TRBD2. The V gene's germline CDR1 is SGHAT and CDR2 FQNNGV. This CDR3 spans 16 amino acids. Trimming removed 2 bases from V and 5 bases from J; junction bases left unmatched: 9. CDR3 amino acids: CASSLRLAGALHEQYF. In nucleotides, the CDR3 is TGTGCCAGCAGCTTACGGCTAGCGGGAGCCCTCCACGAGCAGTACTTC. Full variable domain (missing parts from reference TRBV11-2 and TRBJ2-7): EAGVAQSPRYKIIEKRQSVAFWCNPISGHATLYWYQQILGQGPKLLIQFQNNGVVDDSQLPKDRFSAERLKGVDSTLKIQPAKLEDSAVYLCASSLRLAGALHEQYFGPGTRLTVT.

This clonotype was detected many times. The gene calls are TRBV5-1 and TRBJ2-1, with 8 bases lining up with TRBD1. CDR1 is SGHRS, CDR2 YFSETQ, per germline. The CDR3 runs 15 residues. Losses at the gene ends were 4 bases for V and 9 bases for J; bases not matched to a gene: 12. The CDR3 nucleotides are TGCGCCAGCAGCCACCTGGGACAGGTAGATGGTGAGCAGTTCTTC. This sequence encodes CASSHLGQVDGEQFF.

In this sample, this clonotype turned up many times. The V and J genes are TRBV7-8 and TRBJ2-5, with TRBD2 identical over 9 bases. CDR1 is SGHVS, CDR2 FQNEAQ, per germline. J gave up 5 bases and V 5 bases, and 12 bases lay outside the gene matches. The CDR3 extends over 16 amino acids. This CDR3 reads CASSPFGGTSFETQYF. The CDR3 region has the DNA TGTGCCAGCAGCCCATTTGGTGGGACTAGCTTTGAGACCCAGTACTTC.